The TCR beta chain described here comes from a study of cytomegalovirus exposure and HLA in healthy donors. Amplification used 60 Vbeta primers and 13 Jbeta primers. Clones were sequenced by immunoSEQ multiplex PCR, and TCRdb holds only the in-frame ones, with some missing. The table has roughly 55,000 clones, approximately 71% seen once. The CDR3 consists of 11 residues. J lost 7 bases, V lost 3 bases, and 2 bases had no gene match. The germline V gene encodes CDR1 GTSNPN and CDR2 SVGIG (reference sequence). Findings and limits, study-wide: Sequencing depth roughly uniform across donors was assumed in presence/absence analyses.

As for this clone: Its antigen is unknown.

This TCR was recovered from a man aged 40-55 years in good health and CMV-seropositive. Sample: PBMCs. This sequence joins TRBV30 and TRBJ1-1; 7 nucleotides agree with TRBD1. In DNA, the CDR3 is TGTGCCTGGAGCCGGGACAGTGAAGCTTTCTTT. It specifies CAWSRDSEAFF.